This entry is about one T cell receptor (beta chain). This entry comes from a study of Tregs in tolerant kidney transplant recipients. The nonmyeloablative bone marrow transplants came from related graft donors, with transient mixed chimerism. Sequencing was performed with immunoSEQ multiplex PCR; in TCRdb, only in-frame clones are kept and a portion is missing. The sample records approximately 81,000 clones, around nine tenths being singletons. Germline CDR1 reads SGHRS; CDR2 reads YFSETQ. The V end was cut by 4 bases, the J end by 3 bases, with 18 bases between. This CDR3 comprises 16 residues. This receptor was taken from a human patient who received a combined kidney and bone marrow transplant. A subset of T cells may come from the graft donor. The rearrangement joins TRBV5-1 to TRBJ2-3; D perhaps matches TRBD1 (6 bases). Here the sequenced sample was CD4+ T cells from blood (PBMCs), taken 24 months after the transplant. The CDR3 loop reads CASSNPGTRGTDTQYF. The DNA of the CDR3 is TGCGCCAGCAGCAACCCCGGGACACGGGGAACAGATACGCAGTATTTT.